Shown below are 28 T cell receptor beta chains from a single sample sequenced in a study of beta chain features in type 1 diabetes. The investigators reverse transcribed all of the isolated RNA, so they sequenced expressed TCRB transcripts. Method: immunoSEQ multiplex PCR; TCRdb's copy keeps in-frame clones and lacks some. The profile covers around 250,000 clones, with roughly 13% appearing a single time and about 0.019% taken by the ten largest. Study-wide results and caveats: In all four CD4+ subsets, TCRB CDR3 length was significantly, moderately reduced in type 1 diabetes.

Antigen specificity for these receptors is unknown. The sample was naive CD4+ T cells from blood. Source of these receptors: a man aged 25 to 40 with type 1 diabetes.

The rearrangement links TRBV29-1 to TRBJ1-5; TRBD1 aligns across 8 bases. J gave up 2 bases and V 6 bases, and 3 bases lay outside the gene matches. In germline, CDR1 is SQVTM, CDR2 ANQGSEA. This CDR3 spans 13 amino acids. The CDR3 sequence: CSVETGGNQPQHF. The CDR3 region has the DNA TGCAGCGTCGAGACAGGGGGCAATCAGCCCCAGCATTTT.

The rearrangement joins TRBV6-5 to TRBJ2-6, with TRBD1 identical over 7 bases. Germline-derived CDR1 and CDR2 are MNHEY and SVGAGI. The junction had 3 bases not matched to a gene; V was cut back by 6 bases and J by 1 base. This CDR3 has 15 amino acids. CDR3 amino acids: CASRLQGSGANVLTF. The CDR3 nucleotides read TGTGCCAGCAGATTACAGGGGTCTGGGGCCAACGTCCTGACTTTC.

This clone was observed a few times. This chain joins TRBV7-2 and TRBJ2-7, with D perhaps matching TRBD2 (6 bases). Germline V lookup: CDR1 SGHTA, CDR2 FQGNSA. Deletions cut 3 bases from V and 5 bases from J, with 20 bases between. The CDR3 loop spans 16 amino acids. The CDR3 sequence: CASSFVAELDWDEQYF. The CDR3 DNA is TGTGCCAGCAGCTTTGTAGCGGAGCTGGACTGGGACGAGCAGTACTTC.

The CDR3 sequence: CASSRGPGYEQYF. For the CDR3, the DNA is TGTGCCAGCAGCAGGGGACCTGGGTACGAGCAGTACTTC. The chain uses TRBV6-5 and TRBJ2-7; D is possibly TRBD1 (6 bases). V was cut by 6 bases and J by 4 bases, with 13 bases left in between. The germline gives CDR1 MNHEY, CDR2 SVGAGI. The CDR3 loop spans 13 amino acids.

The genes are TRBV5-4 and TRBJ2-7; 7 nucleotides agree with TRBD2. CDR3 length: 15 residues. V shed 4 bases, J shed 4 bases, and the junction held 11 bases outside the gene matches. Looked up from germline, CDR1 is SGHNT and CDR2 is YYREEE (reference sequence). The chain's CDR3 is CASSLREDARYEQYF. DNA of the CDR3: TGTGCCAGCAGCCTCCGGGAGGACGCGAGGTACGAGCAGTACTTC.

This clone was observed a few times. J is TRBJ2-1 and V is TRBV18; D is undetermined. Germline V CDR1 and CDR2: KGHSH, LQKENI. The CDR3 spans 12 residues. The V gene lost 0 bases and the J gene lost 10 bases, with 7 bases spanning the gap. CDR3 sequence reads: CASSPPTLEQFF. The CDR3 DNA is TGTGCCAGCTCACCACCGACATTGGAGCAGTTCTTC.

This clone was detected a few times. Here the CDR3 reads CASSQAGGNTIYF. In DNA form, the CDR3 reads TGCGCCAGCAGCCAAGCGGGGGGAAACACCATATATTTT. The chain is built from TRBV4-1 and TRBJ1-3; no clear D. The CDR3 covers 13 residues. The germline V gene encodes CDR1 MGHRA and CDR2 YSYEKL. Trimming cost V 1 base and J 4 bases, with 5 bases left between them.

There are a few counts of this clone. This chain joins TRBV5-4 and TRBJ2-1, with TRBD1 identical over 7 bases. The CDR3 has 17 amino acids. From germline, CDR1 is SGHNT and CDR2 YYREEE (reference sequence). With V trimmed by 5 bases and J by 6 bases, 17 bases remained unmatched. The DNA for the CDR3 is TGTGCCAGCAGTCCGGGACAGACACTTCCCCGGACCAATGAGCAGTTCTTC. It encodes CASSPGQTLPRTNEQFF.

The table lists this clone with a few counts. The gene calls are TRBV30 and TRBJ2-7; D is unresolved. V was pared by 7 bases and J by 2 bases, with 12 bases between. Germline V gives CDR1 GTSNPN, CDR2 SVGIG (reference sequence). The CDR3 is made up of 12 amino acids. Written as DNA, the CDR3 is TGTGCCTCCTCAGGCTCACCCTACGAGCAGTACTTC. It yields the protein CASSGSPYEQYF. Full variable domain (rest looked up from reference TRBV30 and TRBJ2-7): SQTIHQWPATLVQPVGSPLSLECTVEGTSNPNLYWYRQAAGRGLQLLFYSVGIGQISSEVPQNLSASRPQDRQFILSSKKLLLSDSGFYLCASSGSPYEQYFGPGTRLTVT.

The genes are TRBV19 and TRBJ1-1; 7 bases are a match to TRBD1. CDR1 LNHDA and CDR2 SQIVND come from the germline V gene (reference sequence). CDR3 size: 15 residues. Trimming cost V 6 bases and J 1 base; bases outside gene matches: 8. CDR3 protein: CASRSEGAQNTEAFF. The DNA of the CDR3 is TGTGCCAGTAGATCCGAGGGGGCCCAGAACACTGAAGCTTTCTTT.

Only a few counts were recorded for this clone. The V call is TRBV7-6, the J call TRBJ2-1; perhaps TRBD1 as D (5 bases). The ends were cut back, 5 bases at V and 8 bases at J, with 10 bases in the middle. CDR3 length equals 12 residues. The germline gives CDR1 SGHVS, CDR2 FNYEAQ. CDR3 sequence: CASSPSRDEQFF. CDR3 sequence (DNA): TGTGCCAGCAGCCCCAGCAGGGATGAGCAGTTCTTC.

The J gene is TRBJ1-1, the V gene TRBV7-2; maybe TRBD1 (6 bases). Trimming stripped 5 bases from V and 1 base from J, with 14 bases between. From germline, CDR1 is SGHTA and CDR2 FQGNSA. The CDR3 runs to 15 residues. The CDR3 coding sequence is TGTGCCAGCAGCAAATATACGGGACAGAACACTGAAGCTTTCTTT. Its protein is CASSKYTGQNTEAFF.

The chain combines TRBV14 with TRBJ1-6; no clear D gene. Germline V CDR1 and CDR2: SGHDN, FVKESK. The CDR3 spans 15 residues. V lost 1 base, J lost 9 bases, and 13 bases lay in between. CDR3 coding DNA: TGTGCCAGCAGCCAAGCGGCCTCTCGGGGTTCACCCCTCCACTTT. The encoded protein is CASSQAASRGSPLHF. The complete variable domain, with remaining parts taken from reference TRBV14 and TRBJ1-6, reads EAGVTQFPSHSVIEKGQTVTLRCDPISGHDNLYWYRRVMGKEIKFLLHFVKESKQDESGMPNNRFLAERTGGTYSTLKVQPAELEDSGVYFCASSQAASRGSPLHFGNGTRLTVT.

In its sample, this clone was seen a few times. The rearrangement joins TRBV30 to TRBJ1-2; TRBD1 is a possible D gene (5 bases). The CDR3 is 11 residues long. Per the germline V gene, CDR1 is GTSNPN and CDR2 is SVGIG (reference sequence). V dropped 6 bases and J dropped 4 bases, with 9 bases sitting between them. For the CDR3, the DNA is TGTGCCTGCTCCGACAGCTATGGCTACACCTTC. Its protein is CACSDSYGYTF.

This clone was detected a few times. The chain uses TRBV29-1 and TRBJ1-1, with a tentative D call TRBD1 (5 bases). This CDR3 comprises 16 residues. The germline V and J ends were trimmed by 1 base and 3 bases, with 18 bases remaining between them. Looked up from germline, CDR1 is SQVTM and CDR2 is ANQGSEA. The CDR3 DNA reads as TGCAGCGTTGAAGTAAGCAGGCGGACGGGGGACACTGAAGCTTTCTTT. Protein sequence: CSVEVSRRTGDTEAFF.

The rearrangement uses TRBV6-5 and TRBJ2-3; D remains unclear. This CDR3 is built from 13 residues. V lost 7 bases, J lost 0 bases, and 8 bases lay in between. CDR1 MNHEY and CDR2 SVGAGI come from the germline V gene. The CDR3 loop is CASTPRSTDTQYF. CDR3 nucleotides: TGTGCCAGCACCCCCCGGAGCACAGATACGCAGTATTTT.

V gene TRBV4-1 combines with J gene TRBJ2-5, with D maybe TRBD2 (7 bases). Germline CDR1 and CDR2: MGHRA and YSYEKL. Trimming stripped 0 bases from V and 2 bases from J, with 16 bases between. The CDR3 has 17 residues. In DNA, the CDR3 is TGCGCCAGCAGCCAAGAGATTCGGGGGGCGTATCAAGAGACCCAGTACTTC. Translating gives CASSQEIRGAYQETQYF.

This chain joins TRBV5-1 and TRBJ1-1; possibly TRBD1 for D (5 bases). V was trimmed by 4 bases and J by 5 bases, leaving 15 bases between them. Germline loops: CDR1 SGHRS, CDR2 YFSETQ. This CDR3 spans 14 amino acids. The CDR3 region is CASSPLGGETEAFF. The CDR3 nucleotides are TGCGCCAGCAGCCCGTTGGGGGGAGAGACTGAAGCTTTCTTT.

The V and J genes are TRBV5-4 and TRBJ2-3; no clear D gene. Germline V lookup: CDR1 SGHNT, CDR2 YYREEE (reference sequence). The V end was cut by 1 base, the J end by 5 bases, with 8 bases between. There are 13 residues in the CDR3. The CDR3 nucleotides are TGTGCCAGCAGCTTGTTTTTCGGAGATACGCAGTATTTT. Encoded protein: CASSLFFGDTQYF.

The rearrangement links TRBV15 to TRBJ2-3, with 10 positions matching TRBD2. J was trimmed by 4 bases and V by 3 bases; bases with no gene match: 7. Germline CDR1 reads LNHNV; CDR2 reads YYDKDF (reference sequence). The CDR3 sequence is 16 residues long. Here the CDR3 reads CATSRPSGGAADTQYF. DNA for the CDR3: TGTGCCACCAGCAGGCCGAGCGGGGGGGCCGCAGATACGCAGTATTTT.

This clone has more than one count but fewer than ten. V is TRBV6-1 and J is TRBJ2-7, with 7 bases matching TRBD1. CDR3 length equals 14 residues. The germline V gene has CDR1 MNHNS and CDR2 SASEGT. V shed 5 bases and J 6 bases; nucleotides not matched to a gene: 10. The CDR3 loop is CASSLGGAPVEQYF. In nucleotides, the CDR3 is TGTGCCAGCAGTTTAGGGGGCGCCCCCGTCGAGCAGTACTTC.

Only a few counts were recorded for this clone. V and J are TRBV29-1 and TRBJ1-1; TRBD1 matches 9 bases. Trimming took 4 bases from V and 0 from J; bases not matched to a gene: 9. CDR1 is SQVTM and CDR2 is ANQGSEA in the germline V gene. The CDR3 spans 16 residues. CDR3 nucleotide sequence: TGCAGCGTTGGTGGGGGACAGGGTTTATTGAACACTGAAGCTTTCTTT. Its translation is CSVGGGQGLLNTEAFF.

This clone was seen more than once but under ten times. CDR3 bases: TGCGCCAGCAGCTTGGTGGGGGGAAACTACAATGAGCAGTTCTTC. Translating it yields CASSLVGGNYNEQFF. The V and J genes are TRBV5-1 and TRBJ2-1, with a possible D match to TRBD2 (6 bases). Deletions cut 0 bases from V and 3 bases from J, with 10 bases between. CDR1 and CDR2 (germline): SGHRS, YFSETQ. CDR3 length: 15 residues.

Here the CDR3 reads CASSWDRGTQPQHF. The CDR3 nucleotides are TGTGCCAGCAGCTGGGACAGGGGGACTCAGCCCCAGCATTTT. This chain joins TRBV7-8 and TRBJ1-5, with 11 bases that match TRBD1. V gave up 4 bases and J gave up 6 bases; unmatched junction bases: 2. Per germline, CDR1 SGHVS and CDR2 FQNEAQ. The length of the CDR3 is 14 residues.

This clone was observed a handful of times. J is TRBJ2-1 and V is TRBV19; 10 bases are shared with TRBD2. The CDR3 covers 15 residues. The junction had 2 bases not matched to a gene; V was cut back by 6 bases and J by 0 bases. Looked up from germline, CDR1 is LNHDA and CDR2 is SQIVND (reference sequence). The CDR3 loop reads CASRGLAASYNEQFF. CDR3 coding DNA: TGTGCCAGTAGAGGACTAGCGGCCTCCTACAATGAGCAGTTCTTC.

The chain has TRBV19 and TRBJ2-3; 7 bases map to TRBD2. CDR1 and CDR2 (germline): LNHDA, SQIVND (reference sequence). V lost 5 bases, J lost 1 base, and 6 bases stayed unmatched. The CDR3 consists of 15 residues. The CDR3 here is CASSAGVAGTDTQYF. The CDR3 nucleotides are TGTGCCAGTAGTGCGGGGGTAGCGGGCACAGATACGCAGTATTTT.

This rearrangement joins TRBV5-4 to TRBJ2-5; no reliable D call. CDR3 length: 14 residues. The V end was cut by 0 bases, the J end by 5 bases, with 11 bases between. CDR1 is SGHNT, CDR2 YYREEE, per germline (reference sequence). CDR3 bases: TGTGCCAGCAGCTTGGGTGTGGCCTCGGAGACCCAGTACTTC. Residues: CASSLGVASETQYF.

The V and J genes are TRBV5-1 and TRBJ2-7, with 8 bases aligning to TRBD1. V gave up 0 bases and J gave up 4 bases; unmatched junction bases: 6. CDR3 length: 15 residues. Germline CDR1 is SGHRS and CDR2 is YFSETQ. The CDR3 coding sequence is TGCGCCAGCAGCTTGGGAGCAGGGGGCAGGTACGAGCAGTACTTC. Protein: CASSLGAGGRYEQYF.